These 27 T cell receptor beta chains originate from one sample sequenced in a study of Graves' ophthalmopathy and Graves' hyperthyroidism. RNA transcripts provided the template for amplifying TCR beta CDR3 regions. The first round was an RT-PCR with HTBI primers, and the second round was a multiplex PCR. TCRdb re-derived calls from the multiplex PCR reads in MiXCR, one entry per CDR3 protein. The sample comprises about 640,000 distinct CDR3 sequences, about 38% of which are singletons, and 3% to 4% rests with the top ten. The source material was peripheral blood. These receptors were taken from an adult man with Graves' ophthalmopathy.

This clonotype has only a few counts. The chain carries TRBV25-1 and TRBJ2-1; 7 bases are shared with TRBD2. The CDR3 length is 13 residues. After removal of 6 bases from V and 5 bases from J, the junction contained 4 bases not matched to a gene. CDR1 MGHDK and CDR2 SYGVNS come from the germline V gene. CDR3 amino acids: CASRPGLNNEQFF. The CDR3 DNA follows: TGTGCCAGCAGGCCGGGACTAAACAATGAGCAGTTCTTC.

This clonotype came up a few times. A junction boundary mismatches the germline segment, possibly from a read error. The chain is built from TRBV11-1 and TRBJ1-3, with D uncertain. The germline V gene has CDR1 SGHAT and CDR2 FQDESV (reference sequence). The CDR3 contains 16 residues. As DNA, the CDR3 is TGCGCCAGCAGCCAAGATAATGCGAGGACTGGAAACACCATATATTTT. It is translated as CASSQDNARTGNTIYF.

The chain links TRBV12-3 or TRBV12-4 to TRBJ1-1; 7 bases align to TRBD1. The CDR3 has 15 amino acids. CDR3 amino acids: CASGHAQGGNTEAFF. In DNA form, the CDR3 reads TGTGCTAGTGGCCACGCCCAGGGGGGGAACACTGAAGCTTTCTTT.

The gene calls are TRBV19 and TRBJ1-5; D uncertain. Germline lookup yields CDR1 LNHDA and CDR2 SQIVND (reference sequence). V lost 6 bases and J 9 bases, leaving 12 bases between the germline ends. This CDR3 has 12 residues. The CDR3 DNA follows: TGTGCCAGTAGCGGCGGGAGTCGGCCCCAGCATTTT. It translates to CASSGGSRPQHF.

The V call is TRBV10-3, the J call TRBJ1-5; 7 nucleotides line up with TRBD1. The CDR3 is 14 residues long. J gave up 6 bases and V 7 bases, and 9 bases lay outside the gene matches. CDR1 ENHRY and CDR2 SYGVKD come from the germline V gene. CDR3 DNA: TGTGCCATCAAGTCAGGGGGTGATGGTCAGCCCCAGCATTTT. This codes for CAIKSGGDGQPQHF.

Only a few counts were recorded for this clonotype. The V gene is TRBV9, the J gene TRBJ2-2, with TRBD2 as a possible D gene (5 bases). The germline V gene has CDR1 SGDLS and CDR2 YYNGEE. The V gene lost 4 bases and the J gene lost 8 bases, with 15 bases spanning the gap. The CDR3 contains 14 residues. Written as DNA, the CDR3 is TGTGCCAGCAGCCTAACCGGGGTTGCGGGGGAGCTGTTTTTT. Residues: CASSLTGVAGELFF.

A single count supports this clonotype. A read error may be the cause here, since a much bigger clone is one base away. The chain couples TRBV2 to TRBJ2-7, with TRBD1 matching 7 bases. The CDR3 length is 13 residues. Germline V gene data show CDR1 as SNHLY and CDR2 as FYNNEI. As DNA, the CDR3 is TGTGCCGGCAGTGCATTATGGGACAGCGAGCAGTACTTC. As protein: CAGSALWDSEQYF.

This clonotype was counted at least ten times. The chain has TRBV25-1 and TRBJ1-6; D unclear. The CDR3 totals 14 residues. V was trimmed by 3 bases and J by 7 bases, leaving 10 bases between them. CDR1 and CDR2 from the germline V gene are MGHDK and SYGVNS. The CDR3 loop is CASSDHFGNSPLHF. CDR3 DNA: TGTGCCAGCAGTGACCATTTTGGAAATTCACCCCTCCACTTT.

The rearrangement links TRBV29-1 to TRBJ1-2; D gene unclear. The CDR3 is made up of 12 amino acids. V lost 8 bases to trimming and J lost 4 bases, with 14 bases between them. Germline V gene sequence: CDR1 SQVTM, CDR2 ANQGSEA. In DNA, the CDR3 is TGCAGCAGTTTAGGCTGGGCCTATGGCTACACCTTC. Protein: CSSLGWAYGYTF.

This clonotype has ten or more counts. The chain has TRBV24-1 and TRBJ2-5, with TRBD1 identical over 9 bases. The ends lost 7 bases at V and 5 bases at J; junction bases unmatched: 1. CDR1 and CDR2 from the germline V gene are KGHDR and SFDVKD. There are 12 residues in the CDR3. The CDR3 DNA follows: TGTGCCACCAGCGGGACAGGGGAGACCCAGTACTTC. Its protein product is CATSGTGETQYF.

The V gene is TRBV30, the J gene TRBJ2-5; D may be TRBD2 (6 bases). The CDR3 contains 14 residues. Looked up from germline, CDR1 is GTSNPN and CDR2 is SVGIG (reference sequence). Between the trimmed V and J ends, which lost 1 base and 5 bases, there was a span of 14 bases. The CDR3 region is CAWSGRGWRETQYF. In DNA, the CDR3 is TGTGCCTGGAGTGGCCGGGGGTGGAGGGAGACCCAGTACTTC.

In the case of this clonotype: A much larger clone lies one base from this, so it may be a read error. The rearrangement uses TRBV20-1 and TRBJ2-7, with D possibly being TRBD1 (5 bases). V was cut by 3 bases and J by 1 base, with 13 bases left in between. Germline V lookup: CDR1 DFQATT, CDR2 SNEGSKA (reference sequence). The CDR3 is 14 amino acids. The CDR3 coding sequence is TGCAGTGCTAGCCCCCGGACACCGTCCTACGAGCAGTACTTC. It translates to CSASPRTPSYEQYF.

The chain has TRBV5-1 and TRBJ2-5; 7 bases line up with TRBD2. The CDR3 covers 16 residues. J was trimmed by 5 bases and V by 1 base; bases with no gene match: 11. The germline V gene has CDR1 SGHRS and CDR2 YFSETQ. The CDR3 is CASSLFKGGSGETQYF. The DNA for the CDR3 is TGCGCCAGCAGCTTGTTTAAGGGAGGGAGCGGGGAGACCCAGTACTTC.

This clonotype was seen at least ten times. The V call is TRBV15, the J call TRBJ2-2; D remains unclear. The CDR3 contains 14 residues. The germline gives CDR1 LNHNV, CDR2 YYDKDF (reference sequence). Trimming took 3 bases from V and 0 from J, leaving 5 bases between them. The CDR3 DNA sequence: TGTGCCACCAGCAGCACCACGAACACCGGGGAGCTGTTTTTT. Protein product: CATSSTTNTGELFF.

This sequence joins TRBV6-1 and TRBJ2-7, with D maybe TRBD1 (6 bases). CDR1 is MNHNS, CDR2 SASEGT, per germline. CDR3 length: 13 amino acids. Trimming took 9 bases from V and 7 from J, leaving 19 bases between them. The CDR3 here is CASLDTGHREQYF. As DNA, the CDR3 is TGTGCCAGTCTTGACACAGGGCACAGGGAGCAGTACTTC.

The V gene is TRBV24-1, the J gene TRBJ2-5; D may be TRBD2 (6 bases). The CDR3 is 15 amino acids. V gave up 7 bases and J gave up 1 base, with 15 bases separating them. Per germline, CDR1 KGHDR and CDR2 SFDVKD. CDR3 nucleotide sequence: TGTGCCACCAGCAGCTTGGCGGGGATCCAAGAGACCCAGTACTTC. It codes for CATSSLAGIQETQYF.

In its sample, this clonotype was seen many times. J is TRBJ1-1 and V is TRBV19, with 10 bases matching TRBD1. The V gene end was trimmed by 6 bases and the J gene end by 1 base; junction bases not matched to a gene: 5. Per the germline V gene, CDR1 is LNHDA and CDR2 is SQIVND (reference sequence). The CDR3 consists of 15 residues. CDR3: CASRTRDRGNTEAFF. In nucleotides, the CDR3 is TGTGCCAGTAGAACACGGGACAGGGGGAACACTGAAGCTTTCTTT.

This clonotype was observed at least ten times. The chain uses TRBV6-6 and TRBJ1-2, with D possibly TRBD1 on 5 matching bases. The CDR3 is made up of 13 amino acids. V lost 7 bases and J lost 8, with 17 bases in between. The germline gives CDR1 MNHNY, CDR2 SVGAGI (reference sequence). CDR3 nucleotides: TGTGCCAGCACCCCCGCCCCTCAGGGCGGCTACACCTTC. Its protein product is CASTPAPQGGYTF.

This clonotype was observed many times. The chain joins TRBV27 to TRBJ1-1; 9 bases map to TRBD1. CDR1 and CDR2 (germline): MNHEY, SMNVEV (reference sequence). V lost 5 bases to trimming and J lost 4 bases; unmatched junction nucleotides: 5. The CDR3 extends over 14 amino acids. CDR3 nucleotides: TGTGCCAGCAGTGCTGGGACAGGGATCACTGAAGCTTTCTTT. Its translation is CASSAGTGITEAFF.

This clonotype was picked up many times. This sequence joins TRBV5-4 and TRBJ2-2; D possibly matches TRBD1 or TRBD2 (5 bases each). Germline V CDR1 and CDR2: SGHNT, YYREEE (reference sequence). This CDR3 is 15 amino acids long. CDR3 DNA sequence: TGTGCGACGTCGTTCGGGGCAGGGAACACCGGGGAGCTGTTTTTT. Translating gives CATSFGAGNTGELFF. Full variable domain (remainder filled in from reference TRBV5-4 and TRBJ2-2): ETGVTQSPTHLIKTRGQQVTLRCSSQSGHNTVSWYQQALGQGPQFIFQYYREEENGRGNFPPRFSGLQFPNYSSELNVNALELDDSALYLCATSFGAGNTGELFFGEGSRLTVL.

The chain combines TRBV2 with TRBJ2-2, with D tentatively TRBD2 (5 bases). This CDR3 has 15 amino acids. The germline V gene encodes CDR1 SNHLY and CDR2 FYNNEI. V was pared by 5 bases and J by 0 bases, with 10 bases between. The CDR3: CASSLASPNTGELFF. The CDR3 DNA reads TGTGCCAGCAGTTTAGCGTCTCCGAACACCGGGGAGCTGTTTTTT.

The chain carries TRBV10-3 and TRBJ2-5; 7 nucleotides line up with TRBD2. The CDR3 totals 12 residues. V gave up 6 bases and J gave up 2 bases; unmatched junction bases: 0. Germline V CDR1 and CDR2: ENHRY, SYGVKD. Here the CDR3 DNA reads TGTGCCATCAGCGGGAGGCAAGAGACCCAGTACTTC. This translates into CAISGRQETQYF.

In DNA, the CDR3 is TGTGCCACCAGCAGACTGGACAGTGGCACAGATACGCAGTATTTT. Translated, it gives CATSRLDSGTDTQYF. The chain links TRBV15 to TRBJ2-3; TRBD1 might be the D (6 bases). The ends were cut back, 2 bases at V and 1 base at J, with 10 bases in the middle. The CDR3 is 15 amino acids. The germline V gene has CDR1 LNHNV and CDR2 YYDKDF (reference sequence).

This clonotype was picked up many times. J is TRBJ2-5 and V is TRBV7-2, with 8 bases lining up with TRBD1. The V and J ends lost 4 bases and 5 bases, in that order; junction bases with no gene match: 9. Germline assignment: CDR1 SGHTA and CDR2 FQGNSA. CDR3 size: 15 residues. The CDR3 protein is CASSSQGVRGETQYF. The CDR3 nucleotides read TGTGCCAGCAGCTCACAGGGGGTACGAGGGGAGACCCAGTACTTC.

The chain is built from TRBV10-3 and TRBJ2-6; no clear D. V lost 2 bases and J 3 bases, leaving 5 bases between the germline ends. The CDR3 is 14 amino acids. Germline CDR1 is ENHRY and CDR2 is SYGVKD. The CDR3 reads CAISEGVGANVLTF. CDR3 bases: TGTGCCATCAGTGAGGGTGTTGGGGCCAACGTCCTGACTTTC.

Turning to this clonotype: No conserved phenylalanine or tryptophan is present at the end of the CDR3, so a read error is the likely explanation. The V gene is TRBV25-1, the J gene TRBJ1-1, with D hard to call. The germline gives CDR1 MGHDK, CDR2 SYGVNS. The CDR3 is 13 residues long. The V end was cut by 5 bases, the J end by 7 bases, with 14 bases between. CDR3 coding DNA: TGTGCCAGCAGTTTATCGCGAGGGAGTGAAGCTTTCTTG. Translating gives CASSLSRGSEAFL.

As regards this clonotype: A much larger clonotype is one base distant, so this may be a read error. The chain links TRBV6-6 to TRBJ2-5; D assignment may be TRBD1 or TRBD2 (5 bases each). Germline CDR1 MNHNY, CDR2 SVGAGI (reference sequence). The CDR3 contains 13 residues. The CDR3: CGSSGGFGETQYF. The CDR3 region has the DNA TGTGGCAGCAGTGGGGGTTTTGGAGAGACCCAGTACTTC.